This TCR beta chain derives from a study of naive and memory T cell subsets. The beta constant-region primer was an equimolar mix of two oligonucleotides covering TRBC1 and TRBC2. TCRdb recomputed calls from the UMI-ligation and nested PCR reads with MiXCR, one row per CDR3 protein. The table includes around 40,000 distinct CDR3 sequences, about an eighth detected once. Germline CDR1 is DFQATT and CDR2 is SNEGSKA (reference sequence). With 0 bases removed from V and 5 bases from J, the gap between germline ends came to 14 bases. There are 14 residues in the CDR3. At least ten counts were recorded for this clonotype.

V is TRBV20-1 and J is TRBJ2-7; D perhaps matches TRBD2 (7 bases). The source is a human donor in good health. The sequenced sample consisted of effector memory CD4+ T cells from blood. Sample subset: effector memory, CD45RA- CD27-. The CDR3 loop is CSAREGEGGHEQYF. The CDR3 DNA sequence: TGCAGTGCTAGAGAGGGGGAGGGGGGACACGAGCAGTACTTC.